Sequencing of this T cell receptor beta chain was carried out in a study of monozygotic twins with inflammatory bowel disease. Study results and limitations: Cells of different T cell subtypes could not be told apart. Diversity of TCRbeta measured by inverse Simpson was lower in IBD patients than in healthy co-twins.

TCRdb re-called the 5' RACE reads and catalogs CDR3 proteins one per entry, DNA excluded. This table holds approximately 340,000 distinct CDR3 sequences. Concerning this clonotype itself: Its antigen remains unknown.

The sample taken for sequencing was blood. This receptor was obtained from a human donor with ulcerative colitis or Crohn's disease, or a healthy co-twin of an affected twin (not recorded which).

The CDR3: CASSFGLAQNTEAFF. V is TRBV7-9 and J is TRBJ1-1. The CDR3 runs to 15 residues. The V gene's germline CDR1 is SEHNR and CDR2 FQNEAQ (reference sequence).